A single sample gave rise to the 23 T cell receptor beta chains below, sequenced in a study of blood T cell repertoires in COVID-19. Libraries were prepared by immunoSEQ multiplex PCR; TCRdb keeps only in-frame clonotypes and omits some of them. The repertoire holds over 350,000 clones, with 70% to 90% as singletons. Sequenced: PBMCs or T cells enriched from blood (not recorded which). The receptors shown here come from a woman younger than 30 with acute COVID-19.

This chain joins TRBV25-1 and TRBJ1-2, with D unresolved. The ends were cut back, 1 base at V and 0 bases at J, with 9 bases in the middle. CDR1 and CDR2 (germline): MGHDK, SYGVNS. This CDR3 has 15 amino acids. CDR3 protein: CASSELGPTNYGYTF. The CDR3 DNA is TGTGCCAGCAGTGAATTGGGCCCCACTAACTATGGCTACACCTTC.

As DNA, the CDR3 is TGCGCCAGCAGCTTGTCTAGCGGGGGGGCCGGAAAGACCCAGTACTTC. It is translated as CASSLSSGGAGKTQYF. This rearrangement joins TRBV5-1 to TRBJ2-5; 12 bases align to TRBD2. CDR3 length: 16 residues. V was pared by 1 base and J by 6 bases, with 7 bases of the junction left unmatched. Germline V gene lookup returns CDR1 SGHRS and CDR2 YFSETQ.

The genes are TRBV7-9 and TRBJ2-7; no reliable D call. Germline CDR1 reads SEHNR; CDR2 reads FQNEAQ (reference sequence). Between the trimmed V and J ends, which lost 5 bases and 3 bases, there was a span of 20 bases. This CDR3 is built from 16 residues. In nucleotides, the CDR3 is TGTGCCAGCAGCCGTGGTGAGGCTAACTTAGTCTACGAGCAGTACTTC. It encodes CASSRGEANLVYEQYF.

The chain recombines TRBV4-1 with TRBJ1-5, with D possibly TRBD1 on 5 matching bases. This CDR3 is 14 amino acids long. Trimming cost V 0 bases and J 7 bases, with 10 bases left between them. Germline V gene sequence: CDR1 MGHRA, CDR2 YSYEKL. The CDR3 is CASSQESGGQPQHF. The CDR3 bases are TGCGCCAGCAGCCAAGAGTCCGGGGGGCAGCCCCAGCATTTT.

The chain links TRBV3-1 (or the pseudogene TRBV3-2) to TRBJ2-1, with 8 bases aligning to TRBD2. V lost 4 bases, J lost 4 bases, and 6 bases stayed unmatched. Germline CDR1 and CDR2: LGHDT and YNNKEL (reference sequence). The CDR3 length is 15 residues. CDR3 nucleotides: TGTGCCAGCAGCCTGGTCGGGGGGGATTACAATGAGCAGTTCTTC. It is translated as CASSLVGGDYNEQFF.

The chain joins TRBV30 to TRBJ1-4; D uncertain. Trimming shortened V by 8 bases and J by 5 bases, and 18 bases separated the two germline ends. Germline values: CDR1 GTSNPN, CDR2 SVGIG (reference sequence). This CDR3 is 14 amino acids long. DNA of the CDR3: TGTGCCGGCGTCGAACAGTGGGTCAATGAAAAACTGTTTTTT. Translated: CAGVEQWVNEKLFF.

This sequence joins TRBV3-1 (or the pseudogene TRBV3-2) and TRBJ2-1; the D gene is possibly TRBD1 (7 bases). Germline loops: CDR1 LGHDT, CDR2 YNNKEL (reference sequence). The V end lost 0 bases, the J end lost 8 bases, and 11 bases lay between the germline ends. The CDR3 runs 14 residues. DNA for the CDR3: TGTGCCAGCAGCCAAGATTCCAGGGGGGATGAGCAGTTCTTC. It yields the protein CASSQDSRGDEQFF.

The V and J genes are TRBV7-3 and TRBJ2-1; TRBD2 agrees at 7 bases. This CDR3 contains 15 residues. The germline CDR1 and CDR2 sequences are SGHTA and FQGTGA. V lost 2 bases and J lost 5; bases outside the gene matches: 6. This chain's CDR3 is CASSLVPGGDNEQFF. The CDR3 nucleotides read TGTGCCAGCAGCTTAGTTCCGGGGGGAGACAATGAGCAGTTCTTC.

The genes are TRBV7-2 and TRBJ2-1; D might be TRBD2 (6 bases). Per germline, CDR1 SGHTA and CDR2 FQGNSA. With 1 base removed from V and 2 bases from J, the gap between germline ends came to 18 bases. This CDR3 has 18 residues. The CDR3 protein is CASSLVLGGKGPYNEQFF. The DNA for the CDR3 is TGTGCCAGCAGCTTAGTGCTCGGCGGGAAGGGGCCCTACAATGAGCAGTTCTTC.

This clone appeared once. CDR3 loop: CASSLDRGQRAFF. The CDR3 DNA follows: TGTGCCAGCAGCCTGGACAGGGGGCAGAGAGCTTTCTTT. The chain employs TRBV3-1 (or the pseudogene TRBV3-2) and TRBJ1-1, with 11 bases that match TRBD1. The germline gives CDR1 LGHDT, CDR2 YNNKEL (reference sequence). V shed 4 bases and J 10 bases; nucleotides not matched to a gene: 5. This CDR3 is 13 amino acids long.

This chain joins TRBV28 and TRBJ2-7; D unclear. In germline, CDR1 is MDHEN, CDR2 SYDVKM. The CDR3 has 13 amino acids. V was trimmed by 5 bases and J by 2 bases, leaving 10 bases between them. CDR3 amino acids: CASSGGSTYEQYF. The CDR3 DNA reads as TGTGCCAGCAGTGGCGGTTCTACCTACGAGCAGTACTTC.

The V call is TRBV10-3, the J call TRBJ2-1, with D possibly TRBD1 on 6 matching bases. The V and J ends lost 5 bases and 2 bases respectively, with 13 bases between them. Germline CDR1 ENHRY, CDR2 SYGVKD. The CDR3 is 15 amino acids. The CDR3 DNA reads TGTGCCATCAGTCCGACAGGACCTACCTACAATGAGCAGTTCTTC. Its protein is CAISPTGPTYNEQFF.

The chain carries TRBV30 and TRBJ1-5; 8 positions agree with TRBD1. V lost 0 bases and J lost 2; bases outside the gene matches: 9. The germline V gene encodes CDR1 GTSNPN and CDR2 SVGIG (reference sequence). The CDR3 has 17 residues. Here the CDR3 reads CAWSVGQGAVGNQPQHF. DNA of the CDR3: TGTGCCTGGAGTGTAGGCCAGGGGGCCGTCGGCAATCAGCCCCAGCATTTT.

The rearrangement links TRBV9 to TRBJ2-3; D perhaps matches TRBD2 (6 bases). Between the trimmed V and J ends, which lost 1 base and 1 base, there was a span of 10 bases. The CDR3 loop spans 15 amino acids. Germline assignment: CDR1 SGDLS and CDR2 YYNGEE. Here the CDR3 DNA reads TGTGCCAGCAGCGTATCCGGAGGGGGCACAGATACGCAGTATTTT. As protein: CASSVSGGGTDTQYF.

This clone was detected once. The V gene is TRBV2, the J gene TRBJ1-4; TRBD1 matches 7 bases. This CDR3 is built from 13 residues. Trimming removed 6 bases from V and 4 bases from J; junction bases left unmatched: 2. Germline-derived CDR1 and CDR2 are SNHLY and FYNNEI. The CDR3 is CASRGQYNEKLFF. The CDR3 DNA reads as TGTGCCAGCAGGGGACAGTATAATGAAAAACTGTTTTTT.

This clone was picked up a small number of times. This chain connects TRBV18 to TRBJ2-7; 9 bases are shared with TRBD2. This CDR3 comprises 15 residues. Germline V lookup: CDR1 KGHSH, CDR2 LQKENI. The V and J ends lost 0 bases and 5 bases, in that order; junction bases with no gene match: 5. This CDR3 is CASSPPAGGLNEQYF. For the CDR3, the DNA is TGTGCCAGCTCACCACCCGCGGGAGGGTTGAACGAGCAGTACTTC.

CDR3 nucleotide sequence: TGTGCCAGCAGCTCTACAGGGGGCGATTTTGGAAAACTGTTTTTT. Translation: CASSSTGGDFGKLFF. This sequence joins TRBV7-9 and TRBJ1-4; 9 bases line up with TRBD1. The CDR3 loop spans 15 amino acids. Trimming at V came to 4 bases and at J to 10 bases, leaving 10 bases not matched to a gene. The germline V gene has CDR1 SEHNR and CDR2 FQNEAQ (reference sequence).

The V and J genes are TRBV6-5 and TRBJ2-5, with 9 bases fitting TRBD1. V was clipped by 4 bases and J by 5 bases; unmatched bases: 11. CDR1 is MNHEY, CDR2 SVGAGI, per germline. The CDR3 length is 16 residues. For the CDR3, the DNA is TGTGCCAGCAGTTTTACCGGGACAGGGACGTGGGAGACCCAGTACTTC. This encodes CASSFTGTGTWETQYF.

The CDR3 is CASSFPGQMSQPQHF. The CDR3, as DNA: TGTGCCAGCAGTTTCCCGGGACAGATGAGTCAGCCCCAGCATTTT. The chain combines TRBV6-2 or TRBV6-3 with TRBJ1-5, with 7 bases that match TRBD1. The CDR3 has 15 residues. Germline CDR1 reads MNHEY; CDR2 reads SVGEGT. The ends lost 4 bases at V and 6 bases at J; junction bases unmatched: 9.

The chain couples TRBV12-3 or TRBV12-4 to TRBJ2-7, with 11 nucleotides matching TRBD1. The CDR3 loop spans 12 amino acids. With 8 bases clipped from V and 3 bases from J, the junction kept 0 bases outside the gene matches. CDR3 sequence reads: CASGTGGYEQYF. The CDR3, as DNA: TGTGCCAGCGGGACAGGGGGCTACGAGCAGTACTTC.

CDR3 bases: TGTGCCAGCAGCTCCCCTCCCCGGGGAGGCGGCTACACCTTC. Protein: CASSSPPRGGGYTF. This sequence joins TRBV5-6 and TRBJ1-2; D call uncertain. The germline V gene has CDR1 SGHDT and CDR2 YYEEEE. The CDR3 length is 14 residues. Trimming shortened V by 3 bases and J by 8 bases, and 17 bases separated the two germline ends.

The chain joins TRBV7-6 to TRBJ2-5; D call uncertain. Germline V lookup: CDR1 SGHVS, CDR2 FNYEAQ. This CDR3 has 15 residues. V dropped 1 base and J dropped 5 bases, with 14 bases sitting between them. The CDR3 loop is CASSLGIGRGETQYF. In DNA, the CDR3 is TGTGCCAGCAGCTTAGGGATTGGGCGTGGGGAGACCCAGTACTTC.

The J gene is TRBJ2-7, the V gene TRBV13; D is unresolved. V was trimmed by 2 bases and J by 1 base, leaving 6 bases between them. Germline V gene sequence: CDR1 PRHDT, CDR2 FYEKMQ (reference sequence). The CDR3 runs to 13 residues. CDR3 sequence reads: CASSLTPSYEQYF. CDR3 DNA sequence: TGTGCCAGCAGCTTAACTCCTTCCTACGAGCAGTACTTC.